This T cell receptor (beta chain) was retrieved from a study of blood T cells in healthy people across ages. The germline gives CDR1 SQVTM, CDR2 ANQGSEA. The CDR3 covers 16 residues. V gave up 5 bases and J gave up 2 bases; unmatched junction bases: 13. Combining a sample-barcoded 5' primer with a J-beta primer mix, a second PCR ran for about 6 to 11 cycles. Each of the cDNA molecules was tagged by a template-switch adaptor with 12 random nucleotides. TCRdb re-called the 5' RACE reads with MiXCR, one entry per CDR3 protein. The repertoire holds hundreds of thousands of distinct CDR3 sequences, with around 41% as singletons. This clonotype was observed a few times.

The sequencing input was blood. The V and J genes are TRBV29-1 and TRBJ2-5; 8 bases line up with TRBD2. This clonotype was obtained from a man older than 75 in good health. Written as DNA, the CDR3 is TGCAGCGTTAGGGGTGGCGGGGGGAGGTTTCAAGAGACCCAGTACTTC. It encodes CSVRGGGGRFQETQYF. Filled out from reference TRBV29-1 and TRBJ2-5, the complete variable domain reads SAVISQKPSRDICQRGTSLTIQCQVDSQVTMMFWYRQQPGQSLTLIATANQGSEATYESGFVIDKFPISRPNLTFSTLTVSNMSPEDSSIYLCSVRGGGGRFQETQYFGPGTRLLVL.